The 17 T cell receptor beta chains below all came from one sample that was sequenced in a study of T-cell reconstitution after alpha-beta-depleted transplantation in children (dated by TCRdb to the mid-2010s). Receptors were amplified or captured by PCR. Sequencing took place on an Illumina HiSeq 2500. Molecular barcoding was employed in the preparation of TCR libraries, with unique molecular identifiers being used to normalize TCRbeta repertoire quantification. The public reads were quality trimmed at Q25 with fastp and then assembled into clones with MiXCR by TCRdb, keeping productive beta chains. Entries are consolidated by CDR3 protein sequence, retaining the most common genes and DNA. A total of some 390,000 distinct CDR3 sequences appear in this sample, around 20% of them only once. Approximately 3.8% of the sample is in the top ten clones. Sequences were derived from PBMCs from the stem cell graft donor, sampled from the stem cell graft. Every receptor here comes from a human donor who donated a stem cell graft to a child with acute myeloid leukemia.

This clonotype was observed a few times. This chain uses TRBV12-3 or TRBV12-4 with TRBJ2-7; 9 bases are a match to TRBD1. CDR3 size: 14 residues. J was trimmed by 5 bases and V by 6 bases; bases with no gene match: 8. The CDR3 is CASSRDRGSNEQYF. For the CDR3, the DNA is TGTGCCAGCAGCCGAGACAGGGGGAGCAACGAGCAGTACTTC.

This clonotype has a handful of counts. CDR3 bases: TGTGCCAGCAACCAGCAGGCCCAAGAGACCCAGTACTTC. It translates to CASNQQAQETQYF. The V call is TRBV7-9, the J call TRBJ2-5; D is unresolved. Germline V CDR1 and CDR2: SEHNR, FQNEAQ (reference sequence). The V end was cut by 7 bases, the J end by 1 base, with 10 bases between. The CDR3 runs 13 residues.

This clonotype was detected ten times or more. This chain connects TRBV20-1 to TRBJ1-4; perhaps TRBD1 as D (5 bases). The germline CDR1 and CDR2 sequences are DFQATT and SNEGSKA (reference sequence). Trimming left V 4 bases short and J 6 bases short, with 12 bases between. CDR3 length equals 13 residues. Here the CDR3 DNA reads TGCAGTGCTAAACCCAGGGAATATGAAAAACTGTTTTTT. It encodes CSAKPREYEKLFF.

This clonotype was observed a few times. The chain joins TRBV20-1 to TRBJ2-7, with a weak D call TRBD1 (5 bases). The germline gives CDR1 DFQATT, CDR2 SNEGSKA (reference sequence). This CDR3 is built from 12 residues. Trimming took off 1 base at V and 12 bases at J, with 16 bases between the two ends. In nucleotides, the CDR3 is TGCAGTGCTAGAGGGGGCTGGGTGATCCCGTACTTC. It encodes CSARGGWVIPYF.

J is TRBJ2-1 and V is TRBV7-6; no clear D gene. The CDR3 contains 14 residues. Trimming left V 1 base short and J 2 bases short, with 6 bases between. Germline V lookup: CDR1 SGHVS, CDR2 FNYEAQ. The CDR3 reads CASSLVGTYNEQFF. CDR3 nucleotides: TGTGCCAGCAGCTTAGTGGGGACCTACAATGAGCAGTTCTTC.

This clonotype has more than one count but fewer than ten. The chain recombines TRBV12-3 or TRBV12-4 with TRBJ2-5; 11 bases match TRBD2. J gave up 5 bases and V 6 bases, and 8 bases lay outside the gene matches. The CDR3 has 15 amino acids. The CDR3 DNA sequence: TGTGCCAGCAGCCAACTAGCGGGAGCGCTGGAGACCCAGTACTTC. This codes for CASSQLAGALETQYF.

This clonotype showed up just a few times. As DNA, the CDR3 is TGTGCCAGCAGGACTCCGGGACAGGCGTGGAATGAGCAGTTCTTC. As protein: CASRTPGQAWNEQFF. The J gene is TRBJ2-1, the V gene TRBV12-3 or TRBV12-4; 8 positions agree with TRBD1. The length of the CDR3 is 15 residues. Trimming at V came to 6 bases and at J to 7 bases, leaving 11 bases not matched to a gene.

The gene calls are TRBV12-3 or TRBV12-4 and TRBJ2-5, with D maybe TRBD1 (5 bases). The CDR3 is made up of 16 amino acids. With 2 bases removed from V and 4 bases from J, the gap between germline ends came to 17 bases. As DNA, the CDR3 is TGTGCCAGCAGTTTACCGATATTTAGGGGCTCAGAGACCCAGTACTTC. Amino acid sequence: CASSLPIFRGSETQYF.

CDR3 sequence reads: CASSQVMAAETQYF. The CDR3 DNA sequence: TGTGCCAGCAGCCAAGTTATGGCAGCAGAGACCCAGTACTTC. This chain uses TRBV4-2 with TRBJ2-5, with unresolved D. The V gene lost 1 base and the J gene lost 4 bases, with 10 bases spanning the gap. The CDR3 contains 14 residues. Looked up from germline, CDR1 is LGHNA and CDR2 is YNFKEQ.

This clonotype was counted many times. The chain links TRBV4-2 to TRBJ2-7; D gene unclear. Germline CDR1 is LGHNA and CDR2 is YNFKEQ. Trimming removed 0 bases at V and 2 bases at J, with 11 bases between. This CDR3 region has 15 residues. The CDR3 DNA follows: TGTGCCAGCAGCCAAGACCCCGGGCCAACCTACGAGCAGTACTTC. This gives the protein CASSQDPGPTYEQYF.

This clonotype was found a few times. The chain couples TRBV4-2 to TRBJ2-2; 8 bases are a match to TRBD2. This CDR3 contains 16 residues. Germline CDR1 reads LGHNA; CDR2 reads YNFKEQ. V lost 0 bases to trimming and J lost 6 bases; unmatched junction nucleotides: 6. The CDR3 here is CASSQEGLGSSGELFF. DNA of the CDR3: TGTGCCAGCAGCCAAGAGGGACTAGGGTCCTCCGGGGAGCTGTTTTTT.

The chain carries TRBV2 and TRBJ2-2; 7 positions agree with TRBD1. With 2 bases clipped from V and 5 bases from J, the junction kept 8 bases outside the gene matches. The CDR3 length is 16 residues. Germline V gene sequence: CDR1 SNHLY, CDR2 FYNNEI. CDR3 in DNA: TGTGCCAGCAGTGAAACTCGGGACAGAATTACCGGGGAGCTGTTTTTT. It encodes CASSETRDRITGELFF.

This rearrangement joins TRBV12-5 to TRBJ2-1; 7 nucleotides align to TRBD1. Looked up from germline, CDR1 is LGHNT and CDR2 is FRNRAP. The J segment lost 6 bases and the V segment lost 6 bases, leaving 2 bases of the junction unmatched. The CDR3 runs to 12 residues. The CDR3 sequence: CASGAGGNEQFF. In DNA, the CDR3 is TGTGCTAGTGGGGCAGGGGGCAATGAGCAGTTCTTC. The variable domain in full, with the rest retrieved from reference TRBV12-5 and TRBJ2-1, is DARVTQTPRHKVTEMGQEVTMRCQPILGHNTVFWYRQTMMQGLELLAYFRNRAPLDDSGMPKDRFSAEMPDATLATLKIQPSEPRDSAVYFCASGAGGNEQFFGPGTRLTVL.

The sample holds a few counts of this clonotype. This chain uses TRBV7-9 with TRBJ1-3; possible D gene TRBD1, 6 bases. Trimming left V 4 bases short and J 0 bases short, with 16 bases between. The CDR3 is 17 amino acids. Germline V gene lookup returns CDR1 SEHNR and CDR2 FQNEAQ (reference sequence). This chain's CDR3 is CASSYLTGPTSGNTIYF. The CDR3 DNA reads as TGTGCCAGCAGCTACCTGACAGGCCCAACCTCTGGAAACACCATATATTTT.

The chain employs TRBV4-1 and TRBJ2-2, with TRBD2 as a possible D gene (6 bases). The CDR3 covers 16 residues. Trimming stripped 4 bases from V and 5 bases from J, with 17 bases between. Germline V gene data show CDR1 as MGHRA and CDR2 as YSYEKL. DNA of the CDR3: TGCGCCAGCAGCCCCCTGTCTAGCGTCAGTACCGGGGAGCTGTTTTTT. Amino acids: CASSPLSSVSTGELFF.

CDR3 protein: CASSAFGGPYEQYF. CDR3 in DNA: TGTGCCAGCAGCGCCTTCGGGGGTCCCTACGAGCAGTACTTC. This chain uses TRBV7-9 with TRBJ2-7; D is possibly TRBD2 (6 bases). V was cut by 5 bases and J by 2 bases, with 13 bases left in between. Germline assignment: CDR1 SEHNR and CDR2 FQNEAQ (reference sequence). The CDR3 consists of 14 residues.

The sample holds one count of this clonotype. This rearrangement joins TRBV7-2 to TRBJ2-3; a possible D gene is TRBD1 (6 bases). Germline CDR1 reads SGHTA; CDR2 reads FQGNSA. The CDR3 totals 15 residues. The V gene lost 4 bases and the J gene lost 2 bases, with 13 bases spanning the gap. This CDR3 reads CASSSRTVFTDTQYF. The CDR3 nucleotides are TGTGCCAGCAGCTCTAGGACAGTGTTCACAGATACGCAGTATTTT.